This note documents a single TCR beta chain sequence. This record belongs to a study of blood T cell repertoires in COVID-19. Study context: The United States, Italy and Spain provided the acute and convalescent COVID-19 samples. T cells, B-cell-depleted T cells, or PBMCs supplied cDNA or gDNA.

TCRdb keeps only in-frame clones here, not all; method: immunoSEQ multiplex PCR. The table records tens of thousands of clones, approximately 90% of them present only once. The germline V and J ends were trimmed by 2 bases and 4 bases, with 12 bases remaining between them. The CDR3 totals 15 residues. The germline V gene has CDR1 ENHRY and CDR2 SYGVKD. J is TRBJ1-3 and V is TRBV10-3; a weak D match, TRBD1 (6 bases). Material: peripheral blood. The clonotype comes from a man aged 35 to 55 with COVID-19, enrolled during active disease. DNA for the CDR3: TGTGCCATCAGTGAGAATCTGGGGGCAGGAAACACCATATATTTT. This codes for CAISENLGAGNTIYF.